This T cell receptor (beta chain) is drawn from a study of blood T cell repertoires in COVID-19. Trimming took 6 bases from V and 1 from J, leaving 14 bases between them. This CDR3 is built from 15 residues. CDR1 is KGHDR, CDR2 SFDVKD, per germline. Here immunoSEQ multiplex PCR was the method, and the copy in TCRdb shows in-frame clones only, minus some. The sample includes 90,000 or so clones, about 90% of them seen just once. The chain uses TRBV24-1 and TRBJ1-1; D is unclear. Sequences were obtained from peripheral blood. The origin of this receptor is a human donor in a cohort sampled during active COVID-19. CDR3 nucleotide sequence: TGTGCCACCAGTCCGTGGTACAGCAAGAACACTGAAGCTTTCTTT. Translation gives CATSPWYSKNTEAFF.